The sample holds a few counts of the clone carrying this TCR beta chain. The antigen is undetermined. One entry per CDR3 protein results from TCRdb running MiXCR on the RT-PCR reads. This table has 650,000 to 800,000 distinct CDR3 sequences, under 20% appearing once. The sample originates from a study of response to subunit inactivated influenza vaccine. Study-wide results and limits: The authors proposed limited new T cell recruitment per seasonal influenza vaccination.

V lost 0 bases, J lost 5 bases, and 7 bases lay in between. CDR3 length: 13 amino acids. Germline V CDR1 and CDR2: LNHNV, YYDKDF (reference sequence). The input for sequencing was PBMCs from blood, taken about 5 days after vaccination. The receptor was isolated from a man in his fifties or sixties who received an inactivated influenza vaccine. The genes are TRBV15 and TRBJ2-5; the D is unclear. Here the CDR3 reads CATSRDPRETQYF. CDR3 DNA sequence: TGTGCCACCAGCAGAGATCCCAGGGAGACCCAGTACTTC. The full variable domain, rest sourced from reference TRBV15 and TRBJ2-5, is DAMVIQNPRYQVTQFGKPVTLSCSQTLNHNVMYWYQQKSSQAPKLLFHYYDKDFNNEADTPDNFQSRRPNTSFCFLDIRSPGLGDTAMYLCATSRDPRETQYFGPGTRLLVL.